A selection of T cell receptor beta chains follows, all from one sample in a study of blood T cell repertoires in COVID-19. Sequencing was performed with immunoSEQ multiplex PCR; in TCRdb, only in-frame clones are kept and a portion is missing. The table shows about 320,000 clones, with around 92% occurring only once. Input material: peripheral blood. These receptors came from a man younger than 35 who had recovered from COVID-19. Both conserved end residues are part of each CDR3. Each record gives: clone size, V gene, D gene, J gene, CDR3 DNA, CDR3 protein. The D gene is left open where the match is weak. Not all rows give a size; the values are once, few, many and, for expanded clones, a class.

clone_size: NA
v_call: TRBV7-2
d_call: NA
j_call: TRBJ2-1
cdr3_nt: TGTGCCAGCAGCTTGCGGGACAGCTACAATGAGCAGTTCTTC
cdr3_aa: CASSLRDSYNEQFF

clone_size: once
v_call: TRBV2
d_call: TRBD2
j_call: TRBJ2-7
cdr3_nt: TGTGCCAGCAGTGAAGGGACTAGCCCGCACGAGCAGTACTTC
cdr3_aa: CASSEGTSPHEQYF

clone_size: NA
v_call: TRBV9
d_call: TRBD2
j_call: TRBJ2-1
cdr3_nt: TGTGCCAGCAGCAGTGGGGGACTAGCGGGAGATCTCTCCTACAATGAGCAGTTCTTC
cdr3_aa: CASSSGGLAGDLSYNEQFF

clone_size: NA
v_call: TRBV5-5
d_call: TRBD2
j_call: TRBJ2-7
cdr3_nt: TGTGCCAGCAGCTTGGTAGCGGGGGTCTCCTACGAGCAGTACTTC
cdr3_aa: CASSLVAGVSYEQYF

clone_size: NA
v_call: TRBV14
d_call: TRBD1
j_call: TRBJ1-5
cdr3_nt: TGTGCCAGCAGCCAAGGCTGGGACAGGGCCCCTTATAGCAATCAGCCCCAGCATTTT
cdr3_aa: CASSQGWDRAPYSNQPQHF

clone_size: NA
v_call: TRBV5-8
d_call: NA
j_call: TRBJ1-2
cdr3_nt: TGTGCCAGCAGCTTGGGGCGGCGGGGACCGGGTGGCTACACCTTC
cdr3_aa: CASSLGRRGPGGYTF

clone_size: NA
v_call: TRBV11-3
d_call: TRBD1
j_call: TRBJ2-2
cdr3_nt: TGTGCCAGCAGCTTAGACCAGGGGGTGAACACCGGGGAGCTGTTTTTT
cdr3_aa: CASSLDQGVNTGELFF

clone_size: NA
v_call: TRBV7-6
d_call: NA
j_call: TRBJ1-4
cdr3_nt: TGTGCCAGCAGCCAGACACGCGCAACTAATGAAAAACTGTTTTTT
cdr3_aa: CASSQTRATNEKLFF

clone_size: NA
v_call: TRBV5-4
d_call: NA
j_call: TRBJ1-1
cdr3_nt: TGTGCCAGCAGCTTGGGCCTCTCAGAGGGTAGACCTGAAGCTTTCTTT
cdr3_aa: CASSLGLSEGRPEAFF

clone_size: NA
v_call: TRBV5-4
d_call: NA
j_call: TRBJ1-2
cdr3_nt: TGTGCCAGCAGCTTGGGCGGGTGGACCGGAGATGGCTACACCTTC
cdr3_aa: CASSLGGWTGDGYTF

clone_size: NA
v_call: TRBV18
d_call: TRBD1
j_call: TRBJ1-2
cdr3_nt: TGTGCCAGCTCACCACGACAGGGGGAGATCTATGGCTACACCTTC
cdr3_aa: CASSPRQGEIYGYTF

clone_size: NA
v_call: TRBV6-5
d_call: TRBD1
j_call: TRBJ1-4
cdr3_nt: TGTGCCAGCAGTACAGGGGCTACTAATGAAAAACTGTTTTTT
cdr3_aa: CASSTGATNEKLFF